Given below is one T cell receptor beta chain in context. This table comes from immunoSEQ multiplex PCR, and its TCRdb copy is limited to in-frame clones, with some not included. Counted here are tens of thousands of clones, 90% to 95% occurring once; the ten biggest clones make up 1.3%. The data derive from a study of cytomegalovirus exposure and HLA in healthy donors. The origin of this receptor is a woman between 18 and 29 years old in good health and CMV-seronegative. The material sequenced was PBMCs.

The CDR3 DNA reads as TGCGCCAGCAGCTTGGGGCAGGCAGGAGGAGAGACCCAGTACTTC. As protein: CASSLGQAGGETQYF. The chain couples TRBV5-1 to TRBJ2-5; D possibly corresponds to TRBD2 (5 bases). Germline values: CDR1 SGHRS, CDR2 YFSETQ. V lost 0 bases and J 4 bases, leaving 13 bases between the germline ends. The CDR3 extends over 15 amino acids.